What follows are 32 T cell receptor beta chains derived from one specimen sequenced in a study of blood T cell repertoires in COVID-19. Method: immunoSEQ multiplex PCR; TCRdb's copy keeps in-frame clones and lacks some. The sample includes about 68,000 clones, approximately 85% of them seen just once. Material for sequencing was peripheral blood. The receptors derive from a man in his forties or fifties with acute or convalescent COVID-19.

This chain joins TRBV7-6 and TRBJ1-1; 10 positions match TRBD1. Germline V gene sequence: CDR1 SGHVS, CDR2 FNYEAQ. The CDR3 has 13 residues. Trimming cost V 5 bases and J 10 bases; bases outside gene matches: 7. The CDR3 DNA follows: TGTGCCAGCAGCACTGGACAGGGGGAGGGAGCTTTCTTT. Encoded protein: CASSTGQGEGAFF.

The rearrangement links TRBV27 to TRBJ2-2; possible D gene TRBD2, 7 bases. The CDR3 loop spans 19 amino acids. Between the trimmed V and J ends, which lost 3 bases and 4 bases, there was a span of 24 bases. The V gene's germline CDR1 is MNHEY and CDR2 SMNVEV (reference sequence). CDR3 loop: CASSLGVQGLPTGTGELFF. The CDR3 DNA is TGTGCCAGCAGTTTGGGAGTACAGGGACTACCGACGGGCACCGGGGAGCTGTTTTTT.

The J gene is TRBJ2-2, the V gene TRBV2; 15 bases are shared with TRBD2. CDR1 and CDR2 (germline): SNHLY, FYNNEI. The CDR3 covers 18 residues. Trimming at V came to 7 bases and at J to 0 bases, leaving 6 bases not matched to a gene. CDR3 sequence (DNA): TGTGCCAGCAACCCGGGACTAGCGGGGGGCTCGAACACCGGGGAGCTGTTTTTT. Protein product: CASNPGLAGGSNTGELFF.

Here the CDR3 DNA reads TGTGCCAGCGTTTCGCGGGGGGGCCAAGAGACCCAGTACTTC. Protein product: CASVSRGGQETQYF. J is TRBJ2-5 and V is TRBV3-1 (or the pseudogene TRBV3-2); 9 positions match TRBD2. The CDR3 extends over 14 amino acids. Looked up from germline, CDR1 is LGHDT and CDR2 is YNNKEL (reference sequence). The V gene end was trimmed by 8 bases and the J gene end by 1 base; junction bases not matched to a gene: 5.

This chain connects TRBV11-2 to TRBJ2-7; a weak D match, TRBD1 (5 bases). Trimming stripped 1 base from V and 4 bases from J, with 17 bases between. This CDR3 is built from 16 residues. CDR1 is SGHAT, CDR2 FQNNGV, per germline. The CDR3 DNA reads TGTGCCAGCAGCTTAGTCCAGGGAACGCTGCTTTACGAGCAGTACTTC. It encodes CASSLVQGTLLYEQYF.

The chain combines TRBV6-6 with TRBJ1-1; D uncertain. This CDR3 is 13 amino acids long. V gave up 0 bases and J gave up 0 bases, with 2 bases separating them. Germline V gene lookup returns CDR1 MNHNY and CDR2 SVGAGI (reference sequence). The CDR3 sequence: CASSYSVNTEAFF. CDR3 coding DNA: TGTGCCAGCAGTTACTCCGTGAACACTGAAGCTTTCTTT.

This rearrangement joins TRBV2 to TRBJ1-4, with 9 bases aligning to TRBD1. Germline CDR1 SNHLY, CDR2 FYNNEI. After removal of 6 bases from V and 6 bases from J, the junction contained 5 bases not matched to a gene. The CDR3 sequence is 14 residues long. The CDR3 DNA follows: TGTGCCAGCAGACCTCGGACAGGGGATGAAAAACTGTTTTTT. Protein: CASRPRTGDEKLFF.

J is TRBJ2-3 and V is TRBV5-1; 9 bases map to TRBD2. CDR3 size: 18 residues. V lost 0 bases, J lost 4 bases, and 12 bases stayed unmatched. Germline CDR1 and CDR2: SGHRS and YFSETQ. This chain's CDR3 is CASSLEAAGGPWADTQYF. CDR3 in DNA: TGCGCCAGCAGCTTGGAGGCGGCGGGGGGGCCGTGGGCAGATACGCAGTATTTT.

J is TRBJ2-7 and V is TRBV5-4; 9 nucleotides align to TRBD1. Germline CDR1 SGHNT, CDR2 YYREEE (reference sequence). V shed 3 bases, J shed 1 base, and the junction held 2 bases outside the gene matches. The CDR3 totals 14 residues. The CDR3 reads CASSWGQGSYEQYF. For the CDR3, the DNA is TGTGCCAGCAGCTGGGGACAGGGTTCCTACGAGCAGTACTTC. The complete variable domain, with remaining parts taken from reference TRBV5-4 and TRBJ2-7, reads ETGVTQSPTHLIKTRGQQVTLRCSSQSGHNTVSWYQQALGQGPQFIFQYYREEENGRGNFPPRFSGLQFPNYSSELNVNALELDDSALYLCASSWGQGSYEQYFGPGTRLTVT.

V usage is TRBV28 and J usage is TRBJ2-1; D is unresolved. Trimming left V 3 bases short and J 4 bases short, with 4 bases between. This CDR3 has 12 amino acids. Germline loops: CDR1 MDHEN, CDR2 SYDVKM. The chain's CDR3 is CASSFPYNEQFF. The CDR3 DNA reads as TGTGCCAGCAGTTTTCCGTACAATGAGCAGTTCTTC.

The chain employs TRBV3-1 (or the pseudogene TRBV3-2) and TRBJ2-3; 11 bases match TRBD2. The V gene's germline CDR1 is LGHDT and CDR2 YNNKEL (reference sequence). The CDR3 length is 18 residues. J was trimmed by 5 bases and V by 0 bases; bases with no gene match: 10. CDR3 coding DNA: TGTGCCAGCAGCCAAGAACTAGGGACTAGCGGCGGGGGAGATACGCAGTATTTT. Its protein product is CASSQELGTSGGGDTQYF.

The rearrangement joins TRBV7-8 to TRBJ2-5; TRBD1 agrees at 7 bases. Germline trimming cut 4 bases from V and 5 bases from J; bases unmatched to any gene: 10. The CDR3 has 15 residues. CDR1 SGHVS and CDR2 FQNEAQ come from the germline V gene. The CDR3 region is CASSSARTGWETQYF. The CDR3 region has the DNA TGTGCCAGCAGCTCCGCGCGGACAGGATGGGAGACCCAGTACTTC.

The chain is built from TRBV19 and TRBJ1-5, with 12 bases that match TRBD1. CDR3 size: 16 residues. J gave up 5 bases and V 5 bases, and 7 bases lay outside the gene matches. Germline V gene lookup returns CDR1 LNHDA and CDR2 SQIVND (reference sequence). The CDR3 DNA sequence: TGTGCCAGTAGTGTCCCGGGACAGGGGGCGGATCAGCCCCAGCATTTT. The encoded protein is CASSVPGQGADQPQHF.

J is TRBJ2-2 and V is TRBV4-2, with a weak D call TRBD1 (6 bases). CDR1 LGHNA and CDR2 YNFKEQ come from the germline V gene. The CDR3 length is 14 residues. With 9 bases removed from V and 4 bases from J, the gap between germline ends came to 15 bases. The CDR3 region has the DNA TGTGCCAGTGCACAGGGTCCGAGCACCGGGGAGCTGTTTTTT. Amino acid sequence: CASAQGPSTGELFF.

This rearrangement joins TRBV5-4 to TRBJ1-1, with D uncertain. This CDR3 contains 15 residues. Trimming left V 1 base short and J 3 bases short, with 13 bases between. Per germline, CDR1 SGHNT and CDR2 YYREEE (reference sequence). This CDR3 is CASSLPGSRDTEAFF. The CDR3 DNA reads as TGTGCCAGCAGCTTGCCTGGGAGTAGGGACACTGAAGCTTTCTTT.

The chain employs TRBV28 and TRBJ1-2; D not resolved. The CDR3 has 17 amino acids. V was clipped by 4 bases and J by 0 bases, with 18 bases between them. The germline V gene has CDR1 MDHEN and CDR2 SYDVKM. CDR3 residues: CASSSRGGDRTNYGYTF. The CDR3 nucleotides read TGTGCCAGCAGTTCCCGGGGAGGCGATAGAACTAACTATGGCTACACCTTC.

This chain uses TRBV2 with TRBJ2-3; D call uncertain. From germline, CDR1 is SNHLY and CDR2 FYNNEI. Trimming cost V 7 bases and J 3 bases, with 5 bases left between them. The CDR3 consists of 11 residues. CDR3 bases: TGTGCCAGCATCCCTACAGATACGCAGTATTTT. Residues: CASIPTDTQYF.

In nucleotides, the CDR3 is TGCGCCAGCAGCTTCAGTAGCGGGGCCCCAGATACGCAGTATTTT. Encoded protein: CASSFSSGAPDTQYF. This chain connects TRBV5-1 to TRBJ2-3; 8 bases agree with TRBD2. The CDR3 spans 15 residues. Germline values: CDR1 SGHRS, CDR2 YFSETQ. Trimming took 2 bases from V and 4 from J; bases not matched to a gene: 6.

The V and J genes are TRBV10-2 and TRBJ2-3; TRBD2 aligns across 11 bases. The CDR3 covers 18 residues. Germline trimming cut 0 bases from V and 2 bases from J; bases unmatched to any gene: 7. Germline V CDR1 and CDR2: WSHSY, SAAADI. DNA for the CDR3: TGCGCCAGCAGTGAGTCGTCTCCTAGCGGGGGGCCCACAGATACGCAGTATTTT. Translating gives CASSESSPSGGPTDTQYF.

This clone came up once. The V call is TRBV25-1, the J call TRBJ1-4; D call uncertain. CDR1 and CDR2 from the germline V gene are MGHDK and SYGVNS. Trimming cost V 5 bases and J 3 bases, with 13 bases left between them. CDR3 length: 15 residues. CDR3 nucleotides: TGTGCCAGCAGTCCCGGCGGTACGGCTAATGAAAAACTGTTTTTT. Residues: CASSPGGTANEKLFF.

This chain joins TRBV11-2 and TRBJ1-1; D is undetermined. CDR3 size: 16 residues. Germline lookup yields CDR1 SGHAT and CDR2 FQNNGV. The ends were cut back, 7 bases at V and 0 bases at J, with 18 bases in the middle. CDR3 in amino acids: CASTPWRDPMNTEAFF. CDR3 nucleotides: TGTGCCAGCACCCCGTGGAGAGACCCAATGAACACTGAAGCTTTCTTT.

The chain couples TRBV5-4 to TRBJ2-5, with a tentative D call TRBD1 (6 bases). Germline V gene lookup returns CDR1 SGHNT and CDR2 YYREEE (reference sequence). The V end was cut by 1 base, the J end by 2 bases, with 9 bases between. The CDR3 totals 14 residues. The DNA for the CDR3 is TGTGCCAGCAGCTTGATGCAGGGGCAAGAGACCCAGTACTTC. Translated: CASSLMQGQETQYF. Full variable domain (rest looked up from reference TRBV5-4 and TRBJ2-5): ETGVTQSPTHLIKTRGQQVTLRCSSQSGHNTVSWYQQALGQGPQFIFQYYREEENGRGNFPPRFSGLQFPNYSSELNVNALELDDSALYLCASSLMQGQETQYFGPGTRLLVL.

The rearrangement uses TRBV4-1 and TRBJ1-2; a possible D gene is TRBD1 (6 bases). This CDR3 has 15 amino acids. Trimming removed 5 bases at V and 3 bases at J, with 16 bases between. Germline CDR1 MGHRA, CDR2 YSYEKL. The CDR3 loop is CASSNYQGFDYGYTF. Written as DNA, the CDR3 is TGCGCCAGCAGCAACTACCAGGGGTTTGACTATGGCTACACCTTC.

The V call is TRBV11-2, the J call TRBJ2-5, with D possibly being TRBD2 (6 bases). The CDR3 extends over 14 amino acids. CDR1 is SGHAT and CDR2 is FQNNGV in the germline V gene. The V end was cut by 7 bases, the J end by 5 bases, with 17 bases between. This chain's CDR3 is CASTRRGVGETQYF. CDR3 DNA sequence: TGTGCCAGCACCCGGCGGGGTGTCGGTGAGACCCAGTACTTC. The full variable domain, in which reference TRBV11-2 and TRBJ2-5 provide the parts outside the CDR3, is EAGVAQSPRYKIIEKRQSVAFWCNPISGHATLYWYQQILGQGPKLLIQFQNNGVVDDSQLPKDRFSAERLKGVDSTLKIQPAKLEDSAVYLCASTRRGVGETQYFGPGTRLLVL.

The J gene is TRBJ2-3, the V gene TRBV9; TRBD1 is a possible D gene (7 bases). V was clipped by 0 bases and J by 2 bases, with 13 bases between them. Germline V gene sequence: CDR1 SGDLS, CDR2 YYNGEE. The CDR3 covers 16 residues. The CDR3 nucleotides read TGTGCCAGCAGCGTAGCAGGGGGGAGAGACACAGATACGCAGTATTTT. It codes for CASSVAGGRDTDTQYF.

The gene calls are TRBV30 and TRBJ1-6; D not resolved. V was cut by 3 bases and J by 6 bases, with 3 bases left in between. Germline V gene sequence: CDR1 GTSNPN, CDR2 SVGIG (reference sequence). This CDR3 has 11 amino acids. CDR3 in DNA: TGTGCCTGGAGCCTTAATTCACCCCTCCACTTT. Translated, it gives CAWSLNSPLHF. The full variable domain, its missing parts supplied by reference TRBV30 and TRBJ1-6, is SQTIHQWPATLVQPVGSPLSLECTVEGTSNPNLYWYRQAAGRGLQLLFYSVGIGQISSEVPQNLSASRPQDRQFILSSKKLLLSDSGFYLCAWSLNSPLHFGNGTRLTVT.

The CDR3 DNA follows: TGCGCCAGCAGCCAGCGACAGGGTGGGAATGAGCAGTTCTTC. Translation: CASSQRQGGNEQFF. This chain connects TRBV4-1 to TRBJ2-1, with 7 bases aligning to TRBD1. CDR1 and CDR2 (germline): MGHRA, YSYEKL. Germline trimming cut 3 bases from V and 7 bases from J; bases unmatched to any gene: 6. The CDR3 contains 14 residues.

The chain couples TRBV6-1 to TRBJ2-3; 7 nucleotides align to TRBD1. The ends lost 0 bases at V and 1 base at J; junction bases unmatched: 10. CDR1 MNHNS and CDR2 SASEGT come from the germline V gene. CDR3 length: 18 amino acids. For the CDR3, the DNA is TGTGCCAGCAGTGAAGCGCGGACAGGTAATAGCCGCACAGATACGCAGTATTTT. Amino acid sequence: CASSEARTGNSRTDTQYF.

The chain couples TRBV5-4 to TRBJ2-2, with D tentatively TRBD2 (6 bases). The CDR3 has 14 amino acids. Germline V gives CDR1 SGHNT, CDR2 YYREEE (reference sequence). Trimming pared 6 bases from V and 3 bases from J, leaving 12 bases between. The CDR3 is CASTPSEHTGELFF. The DNA of the CDR3 is TGTGCCAGCACTCCTAGCGAGCACACCGGGGAGCTGTTTTTT.

This sequence joins TRBV19 and TRBJ2-2; 16 bases agree with TRBD2. Trimming cost V 4 bases and J 7 bases; bases outside gene matches: 9. This CDR3 has 18 residues. Germline assignment: CDR1 LNHDA and CDR2 SQIVND (reference sequence). The CDR3 is CASSTRGTSGGAHGELFF. CDR3 sequence (DNA): TGTGCCAGTAGTACCAGAGGGACTAGCGGGGGGGCCCACGGGGAGCTGTTTTTT. Complete variable domain (other parts from reference TRBV19 and TRBJ2-2): DGGITQSPKYLFRKEGQNVTLSCEQNLNHDAMYWYRQDPGQGLRLIYYSQIVNDFQKGDIAEGYSVSREKKESFPLTVTSAQKNPTAFYLCASSTRGTSGGAHGELFFGEGSRLTVL.

This chain joins TRBV11-2 and TRBJ1-1, with 7 bases fitting TRBD1. V lost 0 bases to trimming and J lost 4 bases; unmatched junction nucleotides: 5. In germline, CDR1 is SGHAT, CDR2 FQNNGV. This CDR3 is built from 15 residues. This chain's CDR3 is CASSLERGPSTEAFF. The CDR3 DNA reads TGTGCCAGCAGCTTAGAGAGGGGGCCTAGCACTGAAGCTTTCTTT. The full variable domain, rest sourced from reference TRBV11-2 and TRBJ1-1, is EAGVAQSPRYKIIEKRQSVAFWCNPISGHATLYWYQQILGQGPKLLIQFQNNGVVDDSQLPKDRFSAERLKGVDSTLKIQPAKLEDSAVYLCASSLERGPSTEAFFGQGTRLTVV.

The chain couples TRBV6-1 to TRBJ2-7; perhaps TRBD1 as D (5 bases). This CDR3 is 13 amino acids long. Germline-derived CDR1 and CDR2 are MNHNS and SASEGT. The V gene lost 3 bases and the J gene lost 9 bases, with 15 bases spanning the gap. CDR3 coding DNA: TGTGCCAGCAGTGAGAGCTCCAGGGAAGCGCAGTACGTC. Translation gives CASSESSREAQYV.